This T cell receptor beta chain was found in a study of T-cell reconstitution after alpha-beta-depleted transplantation in children (dated by TCRdb to about 2016). In the study overall: Using TCR repertoire profiling, the study followed T-cell immune reconstitution in a quantitative way in children after TCRalphabeta/CD19-depleted allogeneic hematopoietic cell transplantation.

The investigation overall reported the following: In some patients, the high TCRbeta diversity seen at day 60 was put down to recipient T cells and intrathymic progenitors that had survived conditioning. Hyperexpanded clone frequencies declined over subsequent months; after one year, T-cell counts and TCRbeta diversity were mostly attributed to newly produced T cells. The apparently early recovery of alphabetaT-cell counts about two months after transplant reportedly depended on only several hundred rapidly expanded clones that came from non-depleted graft cells.

In the paper's terms, the treatment or condition label means: allogeneic hematopoietic cell transplantation with graft depleted of TCRalphabeta T cells and CD19 B cells. The children who served as transplant recipients had been given grafts of TCRalphabeta/CD19-depleted allogeneic hematopoietic cells. Including cysteine and phenylalanine, the CDR3 has 16 amino acids. Only the CDR3 DNA stays, 48 bases, in frame from base 1. Looking up the germline V gene yields CDR1 SGHTA and CDR2 FQGNSA. Trimming leaves V shorter by 4 bases and J shorter by 4 bases, with the junction holding 10 bases beyond the gene matches. For this clonotype: Its antigen is still unknown. The record has no base qualities; no much larger clone is one base away.

The protocol used for the library was PCR. The run used an Illumina HiSeq 2500. TCR libraries were prepared with molecular barcoding, using unique molecular identifiers to normalize TCRbeta repertoire quantification. TCRdb handled the public reads itself, with Q25 trimming in fastp and clone calling in MiXCR, and kept productive beta chains. Every CDR3 protein is listed once, alongside the most common genes and DNA of its rows. The sample has roughly 670,000 distinct CDR3 sequences on record, roughly 13% of them singletons. The ten biggest clones cover 0.75% to 0.85% of the sample. The receptor's source is a girl aged 2-10 years with congenital amegakaryocytic thrombocytopenia, due to receive a stem cell transplant. The sequences come from PBMCs, collected before TCRalphabeta/CD19-depleted stem cell transplant. The V gene is TRBV7-2 and the J gene is TRBJ2-5; TRBD1 agrees with 9 junctional bases. The CDR3 has the sequence CASSSFHRGRRETQYF. The nucleotide sequence is given as TGTGCCAGCAGCTCATTCCACAGGGGGCGTCGAGAGACCCAGTACTTC.